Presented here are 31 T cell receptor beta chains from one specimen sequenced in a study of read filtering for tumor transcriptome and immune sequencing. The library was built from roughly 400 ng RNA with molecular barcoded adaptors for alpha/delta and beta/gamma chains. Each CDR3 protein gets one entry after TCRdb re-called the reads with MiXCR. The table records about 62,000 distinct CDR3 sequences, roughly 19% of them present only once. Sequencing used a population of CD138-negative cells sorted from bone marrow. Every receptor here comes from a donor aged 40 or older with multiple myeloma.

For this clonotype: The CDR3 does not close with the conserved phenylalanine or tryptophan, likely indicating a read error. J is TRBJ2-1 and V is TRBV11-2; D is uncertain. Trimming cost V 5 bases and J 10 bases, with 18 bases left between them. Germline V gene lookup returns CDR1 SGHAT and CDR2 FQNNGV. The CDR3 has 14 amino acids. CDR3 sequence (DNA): TGTGCCAGCAGCGTAGGAAATTTAAGAAGCGAGCAGTTCCTC. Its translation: CASSVGNLRSEQFL.

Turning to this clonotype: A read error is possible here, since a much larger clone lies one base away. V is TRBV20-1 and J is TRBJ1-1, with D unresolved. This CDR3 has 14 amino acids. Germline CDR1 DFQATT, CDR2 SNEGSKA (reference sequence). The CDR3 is CSARVGTMSTEALF. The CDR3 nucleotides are TGCAGTGCTAGAGTGGGCACAATGAGCACTGAAGCTCTCTTT.

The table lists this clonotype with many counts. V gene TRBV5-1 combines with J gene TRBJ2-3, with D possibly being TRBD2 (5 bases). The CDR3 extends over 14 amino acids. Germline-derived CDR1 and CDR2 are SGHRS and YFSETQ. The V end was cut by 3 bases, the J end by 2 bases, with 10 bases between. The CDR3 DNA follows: TGCGCCAGCAGCTCGACTACCGCCACAGATACGCAGTATTTT. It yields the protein CASSSTTATDTQYF.

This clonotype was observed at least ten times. The DNA of the CDR3 is TGTGCCGTTCCGACTTCGGATACGCAGTATTTT. Protein: CAVPTSDTQYF. J is TRBJ2-3 and V is TRBV7-9; D unclear. Trimming pared 11 bases from V and 6 bases from J, leaving 12 bases between. Germline V gives CDR1 SEHNR, CDR2 FQNEAQ (reference sequence). The CDR3 contains 11 residues.

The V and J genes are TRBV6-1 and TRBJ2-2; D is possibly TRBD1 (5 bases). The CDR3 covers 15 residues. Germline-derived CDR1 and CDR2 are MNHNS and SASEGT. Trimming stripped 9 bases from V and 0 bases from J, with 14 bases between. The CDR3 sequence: CASSRTTANTGELFF. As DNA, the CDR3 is TGTGCCAGTTCCCGGACAACCGCGAACACCGGGGAGCTGTTTTTT.

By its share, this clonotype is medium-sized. In nucleotides, the CDR3 is TGTGCCAGCAAGCTGATGTCCAATGAGCAGTTCTTC. It translates to CASKLMSNEQFF. J is TRBJ2-1 and V is TRBV2; D unresolved. V lost 7 bases to trimming and J lost 6 bases, with 10 bases between them. This CDR3 has 12 amino acids. Per germline, CDR1 SNHLY and CDR2 FYNNEI.

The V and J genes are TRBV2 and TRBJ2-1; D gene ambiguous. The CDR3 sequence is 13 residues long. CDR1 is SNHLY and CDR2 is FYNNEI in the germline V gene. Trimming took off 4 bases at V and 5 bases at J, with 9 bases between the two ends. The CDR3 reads CASSGESHNEQFF. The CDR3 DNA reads TGTGCCAGCAGTGGAGAATCCCACAATGAGCAGTTCTTC.

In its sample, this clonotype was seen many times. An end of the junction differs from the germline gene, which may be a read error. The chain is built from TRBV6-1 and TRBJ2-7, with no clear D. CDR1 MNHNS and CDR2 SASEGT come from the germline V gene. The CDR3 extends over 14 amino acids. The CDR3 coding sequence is TGTGCCAGCAGCGAAGGTCCCGATCCCTACGAGCAGTACTTC. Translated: CASSEGPDPYEQYF.

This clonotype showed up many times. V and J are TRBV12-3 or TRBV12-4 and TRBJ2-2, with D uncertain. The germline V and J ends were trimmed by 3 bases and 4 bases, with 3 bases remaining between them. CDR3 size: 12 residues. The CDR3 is CASSFITGELFF. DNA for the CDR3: TGTGCCAGCAGTTTTATCACCGGGGAGCTGTTTTTT.

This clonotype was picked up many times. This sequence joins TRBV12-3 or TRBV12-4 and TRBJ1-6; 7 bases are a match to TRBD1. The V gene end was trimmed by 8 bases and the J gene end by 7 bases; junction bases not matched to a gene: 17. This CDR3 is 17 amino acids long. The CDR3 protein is CASSPYRDSLTNSPLHF. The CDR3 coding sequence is TGTGCCAGCTCTCCATACCGGGACAGCTTAACCAATTCACCCCTCCACTTT.

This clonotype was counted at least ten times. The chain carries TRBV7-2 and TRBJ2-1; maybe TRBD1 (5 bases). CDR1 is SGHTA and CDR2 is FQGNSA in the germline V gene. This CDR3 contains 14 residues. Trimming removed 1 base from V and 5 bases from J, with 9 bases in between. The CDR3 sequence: CASSLDLGHNEQFF. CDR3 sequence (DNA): TGTGCCAGCAGCTTAGATTTGGGGCACAATGAGCAGTTCTTC.

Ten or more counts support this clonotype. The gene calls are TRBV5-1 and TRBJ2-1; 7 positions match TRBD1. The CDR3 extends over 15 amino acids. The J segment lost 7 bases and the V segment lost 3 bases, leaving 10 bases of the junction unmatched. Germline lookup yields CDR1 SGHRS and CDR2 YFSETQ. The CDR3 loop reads CASSSQGGAGNEQFF. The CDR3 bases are TGCGCCAGCAGCTCCCAAGGGGGCGCAGGGAATGAGCAGTTCTTC.

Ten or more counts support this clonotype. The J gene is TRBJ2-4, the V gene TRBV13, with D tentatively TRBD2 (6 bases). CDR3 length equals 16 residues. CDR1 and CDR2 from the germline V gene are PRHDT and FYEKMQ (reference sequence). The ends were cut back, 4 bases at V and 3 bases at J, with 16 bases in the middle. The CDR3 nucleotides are TGTGCCAGCAGCTCCTATAGCGGAGTTTACAAAAACATTCAGTACTTC. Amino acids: CASSSYSGVYKNIQYF.

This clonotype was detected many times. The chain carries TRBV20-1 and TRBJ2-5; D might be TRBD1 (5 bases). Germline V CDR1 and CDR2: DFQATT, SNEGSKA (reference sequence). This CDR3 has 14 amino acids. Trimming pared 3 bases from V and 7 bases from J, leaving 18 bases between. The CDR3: CSASAKAGLRTQYF. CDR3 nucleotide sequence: TGCAGTGCTAGCGCTAAGGCAGGGCTCCGGACCCAGTACTTC.

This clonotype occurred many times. This CDR3 reads CASSLGGSQETQYF. CDR3 sequence (DNA): TGTGCCAGCAGCTTGGGCGGGTCACAAGAGACCCAGTACTTC. V usage is TRBV11-2 and J usage is TRBJ2-5; a weak D match, TRBD2 (5 bases). Germline V gives CDR1 SGHAT, CDR2 FQNNGV. CDR3 length: 14 residues. V shed 3 bases and J shed 2 bases, with 10 bases lying between them.

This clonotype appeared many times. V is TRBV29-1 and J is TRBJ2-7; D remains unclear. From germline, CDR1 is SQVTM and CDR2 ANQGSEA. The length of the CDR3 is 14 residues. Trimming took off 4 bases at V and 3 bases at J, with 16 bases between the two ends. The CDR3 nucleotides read TGCAGCGTTGGCGGTGGCAGAGAATTCTACGAGCAGTACTTC. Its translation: CSVGGGREFYEQYF.

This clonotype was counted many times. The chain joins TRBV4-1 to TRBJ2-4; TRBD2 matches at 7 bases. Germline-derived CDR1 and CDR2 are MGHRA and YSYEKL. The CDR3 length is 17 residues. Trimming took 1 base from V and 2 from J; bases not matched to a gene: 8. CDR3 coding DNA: TGCGCCAGCAGCCAAGCTCGAGGGAGGGCCCCCAAAAACATTCAGTACTTC. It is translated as CASSQARGRAPKNIQYF.

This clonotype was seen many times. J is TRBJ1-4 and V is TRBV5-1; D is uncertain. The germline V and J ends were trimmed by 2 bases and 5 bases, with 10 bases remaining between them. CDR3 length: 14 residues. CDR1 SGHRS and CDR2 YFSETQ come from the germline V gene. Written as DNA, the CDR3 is TGCGCCAGCAGCTTAGTTTTGGGCAATGAAAAACTGTTTTTT. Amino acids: CASSLVLGNEKLFF. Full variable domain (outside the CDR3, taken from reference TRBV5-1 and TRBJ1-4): KAGVTQTPRYLIKTRGQQVTLSCSPISGHRSVSWYQQTPGQGLQFLFEYFSETQRNKGNFPGRFSGRQFSNSRSEMNVSTLELGDSALYLCASSLVLGNEKLFFGSGTQLSVL.

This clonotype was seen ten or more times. This CDR3 is CASSVGGDSYEQYF. The CDR3 DNA reads as TGCGCCAGCAGTGTGGGGGGAGACTCCTACGAGCAGTACTTC. The V gene is TRBV10-2, the J gene TRBJ2-7, with a possible D match to TRBD2 (6 bases). The CDR3 totals 14 residues. The ends were cut back, 4 bases at V and 0 bases at J, with 10 bases in the middle. Germline assignment: CDR1 WSHSY and CDR2 SAAADI.

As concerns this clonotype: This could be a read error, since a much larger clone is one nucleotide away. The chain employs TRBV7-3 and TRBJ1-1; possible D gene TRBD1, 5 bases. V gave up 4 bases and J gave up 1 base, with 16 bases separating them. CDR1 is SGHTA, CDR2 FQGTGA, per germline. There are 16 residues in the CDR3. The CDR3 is CASSSGRAQPNTEAFF. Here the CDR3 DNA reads TGTGCCAGCAGCTCAGGGCGGGCTCAGCCGAACACTGAAGCTTTCTTT.

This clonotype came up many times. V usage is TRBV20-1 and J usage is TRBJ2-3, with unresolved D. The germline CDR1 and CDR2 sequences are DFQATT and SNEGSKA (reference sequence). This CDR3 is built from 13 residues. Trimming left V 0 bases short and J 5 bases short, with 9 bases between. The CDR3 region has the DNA TGCAGTGCTAGAGATCCGCGCCAAGATACGCAGTATTTT. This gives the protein CSARDPRQDTQYF.

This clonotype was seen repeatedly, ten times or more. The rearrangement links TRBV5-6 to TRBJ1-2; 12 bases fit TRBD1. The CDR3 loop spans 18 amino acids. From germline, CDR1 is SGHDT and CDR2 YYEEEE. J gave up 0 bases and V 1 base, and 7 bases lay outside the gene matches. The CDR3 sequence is CASSLPPGQGASNYGYTF. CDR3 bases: TGTGCCAGCAGCTTGCCCCCGGGACAGGGGGCTTCTAACTATGGCTACACCTTC.

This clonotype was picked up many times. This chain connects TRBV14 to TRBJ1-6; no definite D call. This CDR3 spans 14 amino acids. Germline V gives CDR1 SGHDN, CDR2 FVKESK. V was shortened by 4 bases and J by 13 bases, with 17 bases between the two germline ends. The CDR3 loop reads CASSPNGIGSPLHF. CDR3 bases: TGTGCCAGCAGCCCCAATGGGATAGGGAGTCCCCTCCACTTT.

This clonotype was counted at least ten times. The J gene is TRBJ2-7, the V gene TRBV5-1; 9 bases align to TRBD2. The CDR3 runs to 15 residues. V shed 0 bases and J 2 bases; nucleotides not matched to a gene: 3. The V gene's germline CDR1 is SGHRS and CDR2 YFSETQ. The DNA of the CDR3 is TGCGCCAGCAGCTTGGGGACTAGCGATCCCTACGAGCAGTACTTC. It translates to CASSLGTSDPYEQYF.

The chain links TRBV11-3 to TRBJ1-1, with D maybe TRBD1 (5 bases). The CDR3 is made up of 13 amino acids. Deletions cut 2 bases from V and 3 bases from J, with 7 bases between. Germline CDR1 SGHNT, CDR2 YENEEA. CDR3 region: CASSLRGDTEAFF. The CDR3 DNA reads TGTGCCAGCAGCTTAAGGGGTGACACTGAAGCTTTCTTT.

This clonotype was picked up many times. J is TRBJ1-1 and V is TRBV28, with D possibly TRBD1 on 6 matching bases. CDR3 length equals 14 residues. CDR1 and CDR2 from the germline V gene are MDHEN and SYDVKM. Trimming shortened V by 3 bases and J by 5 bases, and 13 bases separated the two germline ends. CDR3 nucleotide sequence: TGTGCCAGCAGTTTCCCACAGGGCGGGACTGAAGCTTTCTTT. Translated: CASSFPQGGTEAFF.

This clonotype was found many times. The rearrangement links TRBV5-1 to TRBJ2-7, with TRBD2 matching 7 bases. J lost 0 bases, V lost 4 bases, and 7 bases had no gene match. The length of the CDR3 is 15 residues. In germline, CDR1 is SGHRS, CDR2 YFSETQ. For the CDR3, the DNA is TGCGCCAGCAGCCCACGGGGAGGGTACTCCTACGAGCAGTACTTC. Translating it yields CASSPRGGYSYEQYF.

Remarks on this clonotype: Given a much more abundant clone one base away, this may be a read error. The CDR3 region has the DNA TGTGCCAGCAGCGTCAAGACCACTGCCGGAGGTACGCAGTATTTT. This gives the protein CASSVKTTAGGTQYF. The chain has TRBV7-2 and TRBJ2-3; D perhaps matches TRBD2 (5 bases). This CDR3 has 15 amino acids. V was pared by 5 bases and J by 8 bases, with 20 bases between. From germline, CDR1 is SGHTA and CDR2 FQGNSA.

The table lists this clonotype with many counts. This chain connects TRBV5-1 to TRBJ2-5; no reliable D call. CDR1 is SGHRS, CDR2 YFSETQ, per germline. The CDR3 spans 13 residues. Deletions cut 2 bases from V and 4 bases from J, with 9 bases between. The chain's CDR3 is CASSLRSRETQYF. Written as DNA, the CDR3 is TGCGCCAGCAGCTTACGGAGCCGAGAGACCCAGTACTTC. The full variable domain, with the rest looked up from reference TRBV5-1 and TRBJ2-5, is KAGVTQTPRYLIKTRGQQVTLSCSPISGHRSVSWYQQTPGQGLQFLFEYFSETQRNKGNFPGRFSGRQFSNSRSEMNVSTLELGDSALYLCASSLRSRETQYFGPGTRLLVL.

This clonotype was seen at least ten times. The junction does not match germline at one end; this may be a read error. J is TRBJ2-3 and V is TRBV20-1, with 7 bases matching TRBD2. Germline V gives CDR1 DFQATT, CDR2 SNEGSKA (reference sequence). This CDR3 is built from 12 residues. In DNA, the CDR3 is TGCAGTGCAAGAGCGGGGCAGAATACGCAGTATTTT. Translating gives CSARAGQNTQYF.

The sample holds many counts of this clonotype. CDR3 in amino acids: CASSLQNREAGQFF. The CDR3 DNA follows: TGTGCCAGCAGTTTACAGAATAGAGAGGCGGGGCAGTTCTTC. The chain employs TRBV7-9 and TRBJ2-1; D possibly corresponds to TRBD2 (5 bases). CDR1 and CDR2 from the germline V gene are SEHNR and FQNEAQ (reference sequence). V was shortened by 6 bases and J by 12 bases, with 21 bases between the two germline ends. This CDR3 has 14 residues.